This T cell receptor beta chain was captured in a study of blood T cell repertoires in COVID-19. Across the study: Material from acute and convalescent COVID-19 was sourced from the United States, Italy and Spain. PBMCs, B-cell-depleted T cells, or T cells provided the cDNA or gDNA that made up the material.

The authors' processing: Researchers report that nucleated cell counts were estimated from reference gene primer amplification. Assay used: immunoSEQ multiplex PCR; TCRdb lists only in-frame clones, some missing. V, J and clone size derive from that table, while D and trimming were established from the DNA sequence. The table shows 100,000 to 120,000 clones, with approximately 84% occurring only once. Trimming removed 2 bases at V and 2 bases at J, with 7 bases between. Germline V CDR1 and CDR2: LGHDT, YNNKEL (reference sequence). The CDR3 totals 13 residues. V usage is TRBV3-1 (or the pseudogene TRBV3-2) and J usage is TRBJ2-7; maybe TRBD1 (5 bases). The receptor's source is a man aged 50 or older with acute or convalescent COVID-19. The sequenced material came from peripheral blood. The CDR3: CASSQQGTYEQYF. The CDR3 region has the DNA TGTGCCAGCAGCCAACAGGGAACCTACGAGCAGTACTTC.